These 21 T cell receptor beta chains share one sample of origin, sequenced in a study of T cell responses to AZD1222 COVID-19 vaccine. Profiling relied on immunoSEQ multiplex PCR, and the TCRdb table lists in-frame clones only, not all of them. In the table there are some 87,000 clones, around 87% of which are singletons. The specimen comprised peripheral blood, sampled on day 0 of AZD1222 vaccination. The receptors originated from an adult in good health.

The V gene is TRBV19, the J gene TRBJ1-2, with 8 bases lining up with TRBD1. Germline lookup yields CDR1 LNHDA and CDR2 SQIVND (reference sequence). J gave up 0 bases and V 3 bases, and 0 bases lay outside the gene matches. The CDR3 contains 14 residues. CDR3 sequence (DNA): TGTGCCAGTAGTATGGGACAGGCTAACTATGGCTACACCTTC. Translated, it gives CASSMGQANYGYTF. The variable domain in full, completed from reference TRBV19 and TRBJ1-2, reads DGGITQSPKYLFRKEGQNVTLSCEQNLNHDAMYWYRQDPGQGLRLIYYSQIVNDFQKGDIAEGYSVSREKKESFPLTVTSAQKNPTAFYLCASSMGQANYGYTFGSGTRLTVV.

This clone was observed a few times. The rearrangement uses TRBV6-1 and TRBJ2-7, with D unresolved. This CDR3 region has 13 residues. Germline CDR1 MNHNS, CDR2 SASEGT. With 1 base removed from V and 3 bases from J, the gap between germline ends came to 7 bases. For the CDR3, the DNA is TGTGCCAGCAGTGAAGTGGGCGGCTACGAGCAGTACTTC. Protein sequence: CASSEVGGYEQYF.

The chain carries TRBV28 and TRBJ2-7; 9 bases fit TRBD1. Per germline, CDR1 MDHEN and CDR2 SYDVKM. The J segment lost 6 bases and the V segment lost 2 bases, leaving 2 bases of the junction unmatched. The CDR3 totals 13 residues. The CDR3 region has the DNA TGTGCCAGCAGTTTAGGGACAGGGCTCGAGCAGTACTTC. As protein: CASSLGTGLEQYF.

The V call is TRBV7-8, the J call TRBJ2-3; the D is unclear. From germline, CDR1 is SGHVS and CDR2 FQNEAQ. V was clipped by 0 bases and J by 4 bases, with 2 bases between them. There are 12 residues in the CDR3. CDR3 loop: CASSLAPDTQYF. In DNA, the CDR3 is TGTGCCAGCAGCTTAGCTCCAGATACGCAGTATTTT.

This chain connects TRBV6-1 to TRBJ2-3; no clear D gene. V was trimmed by 1 base and J by 2 bases, leaving 10 bases between them. The CDR3 has 15 amino acids. Germline V gene sequence: CDR1 MNHNS, CDR2 SASEGT. CDR3 bases: TGTGCCAGCAGTGAAGTCCCAGGCCACACAGATACGCAGTATTTT. Encoded protein: CASSEVPGHTDTQYF.

This sequence joins TRBV3-1 (or the pseudogene TRBV3-2) and TRBJ1-3; D is unresolved. The CDR3 runs 14 residues. V was clipped by 7 bases and J by 0 bases, with 10 bases between them. Germline V gene sequence: CDR1 LGHDT, CDR2 YNNKEL (reference sequence). CDR3 sequence: CASMGRSSGNTIYF. In DNA, the CDR3 is TGTGCCAGCATGGGTAGGAGCTCTGGAAACACCATATATTTT.

This clone occurred once. The chain recombines TRBV7-8 with TRBJ2-7; D ambiguous. The V gene lost 0 bases and the J gene lost 0 bases, with 9 bases spanning the gap. Germline CDR1 SGHVS, CDR2 FQNEAQ. The CDR3 sequence is 15 residues long. CDR3 coding DNA: TGTGCCAGCAGCTTAGCCGGTCAGTTCTCCTACGAGCAGTACTTC. Translation: CASSLAGQFSYEQYF.

The V call is TRBV3-1 (or the pseudogene TRBV3-2), the J call TRBJ2-1, with TRBD2 identical over 16 bases. There are 15 residues in the CDR3. The J segment lost 8 bases and the V segment lost 4 bases, leaving 2 bases of the junction unmatched. The germline gives CDR1 LGHDT, CDR2 YNNKEL (reference sequence). CDR3 nucleotide sequence: TGTGCCAGCAGCCCCGGGACTAGCGGGAGGGATGAGCAGTTCTTC. Its protein product is CASSPGTSGRDEQFF.

The chain uses TRBV25-1 and TRBJ1-2; D is unresolved. This CDR3 contains 11 residues. CDR1 and CDR2 (germline): MGHDK, SYGVNS. Trimming cost V 4 bases and J 4 bases, with 4 bases left between them. The CDR3 sequence: CASSAGYGYTF. The CDR3 nucleotides are TGTGCCAGCAGTGCAGGCTATGGCTACACCTTC.

This clone was detected only once. The CDR3 bases are TGTGCCAGCCTCTCGGGCCCTGATAATCGATTTTTCTTT. This translates into CASLSGPDNRFFF. The rearrangement joins TRBV25-1 to TRBJ1-1; D gene unclear. The germline gives CDR1 MGHDK, CDR2 SYGVNS. CDR3 length equals 13 residues. Trimming left V 8 bases short and J 13 bases short, with 23 bases between.

Comment on this clone: At the DNA level, this CDR3 is encoded by other sequences in the same sample as well. This chain joins TRBV5-1 and TRBJ2-3, with D possibly being TRBD1 (5 bases). The germline gives CDR1 SGHRS, CDR2 YFSETQ. CDR3 length: 12 amino acids. The V and J ends lost 4 bases and 4 bases respectively, with 7 bases between them. CDR3 region: CASSPGSDTQYF. The CDR3 DNA sequence: TGCGCCAGCAGCCCAGGGTCAGATACGCAGTATTTT.

The chain combines TRBV2 with TRBJ2-7; possible D gene TRBD2, 5 bases. Germline values: CDR1 SNHLY, CDR2 FYNNEI. This CDR3 contains 12 residues. Trimming pared 1 base from V and 6 bases from J, leaving 7 bases between. CDR3 bases: TGTGCCAGCAGTGAAGGAGGGCGCGAGCAGTACTTC. It yields the protein CASSEGGREQYF.

This chain uses TRBV11-3 with TRBJ1-1, with 11 bases identical to TRBD1. J lost 3 bases, V lost 5 bases, and 5 bases had no gene match. This CDR3 region has 15 residues. Germline CDR1 and CDR2: SGHNT and YENEEA. The CDR3 sequence is CASSVRDRGDTEAFF. CDR3 sequence (DNA): TGTGCCAGCAGCGTCCGGGACAGGGGGGACACTGAAGCTTTCTTT. Variable domain in full (rest from reference TRBV11-3 and TRBJ1-1): EAGVVQSPRYKIIEKKQPVAFWCNPISGHNTLYWYLQNLGQGPELLIRYENEEAVDDSQLPKDRFSAERLKGVDSTLKIQPAELGDSAVYLCASSVRDRGDTEAFFGQGTRLTVV.

The chain recombines TRBV10-1 with TRBJ2-7; TRBD1 matches 8 bases. This CDR3 region has 15 residues. Germline V gene lookup returns CDR1 WNHNN and CDR2 SYGVQD (reference sequence). The V segment lost 6 bases and the J segment 1 base; nucleotides outside the gene matches: 8. The CDR3 sequence is CASSPEGTGSYEQYF. As DNA, the CDR3 is TGCGCCAGCAGCCCTGAAGGGACAGGATCCTACGAGCAGTACTTC.

The CDR3 reads CASTKGRGSGDGYTF. DNA of the CDR3: TGTGCCAGTACCAAAGGGAGGGGCAGTGGGGATGGCTACACCTTC. The chain is built from TRBV19 and TRBJ1-2, with a weak D call TRBD1 (5 bases). In germline, CDR1 is LNHDA, CDR2 SQIVND (reference sequence). Trimming took 7 bases from V and 6 from J, leaving 21 bases between them. The CDR3 is 15 residues long.

The chain carries TRBV5-1 and TRBJ1-6; a weak D match, TRBD1 (5 bases). V gave up 2 bases and J gave up 16 bases, with 16 bases separating them. The germline gives CDR1 SGHRS, CDR2 YFSETQ. The CDR3 has 13 residues. The CDR3 bases are TGCGCCAGCAGCTTAGGGGATAGATCCGGTCTCCACTTT. Translated: CASSLGDRSGLHF.

This chain uses TRBV28 with TRBJ1-3; D ambiguous. Germline lookup yields CDR1 MDHEN and CDR2 SYDVKM. V was clipped by 2 bases and J by 4 bases, with 6 bases between them. This CDR3 region has 13 residues. DNA for the CDR3: TGTGCCAGCAGTTTAACCAGGGGAAACACCATATATTTT. Translated, it gives CASSLTRGNTIYF.

The V call is TRBV5-8, the J call TRBJ2-1; TRBD2 matches at 7 bases. The CDR3 extends over 16 amino acids. Germline V gives CDR1 SGHTS, CDR2 YDEGEE. Trimming at V came to 0 bases and at J to 9 bases, leaving 12 bases not matched to a gene. The CDR3 sequence is CASSLGVATSFTEQFF. DNA of the CDR3: TGTGCCAGCAGCTTGGGGGTGGCGACTAGCTTCACTGAGCAGTTCTTC.

J is TRBJ2-7 and V is TRBV7-9; possibly TRBD1 for D (8 bases). V was pared by 6 bases and J by 1 base, with 19 bases between. The CDR3 totals 16 residues. Per the germline V gene, CDR1 is SEHNR and CDR2 is FQNEAQ (reference sequence). CDR3: CASRMTGAGASYEQYF. CDR3 DNA sequence: TGTGCCAGCAGAATGACAGGGGCGGGAGCATCCTACGAGCAGTACTTC.

The chain employs TRBV19 and TRBJ1-2; the match to TRBD1 covers 9 bases. The CDR3 extends over 12 amino acids. Unmatched junction bases numbered 3, after V lost 5 bases and J lost 8 bases. CDR1 is LNHDA and CDR2 is SQIVND in the germline V gene (reference sequence). CDR3 sequence (DNA): TGTGCCAGTAGTGGGACAGGGTACGGCTACACCTTC. As protein: CASSGTGYGYTF.

The rearrangement links TRBV30 to TRBJ1-3; D unclear. Looked up from germline, CDR1 is GTSNPN and CDR2 is SVGIG (reference sequence). V lost 2 bases and J lost 3, with 2 bases in between. This CDR3 has 11 amino acids. For the CDR3, the DNA is TGTGCCTGGAGTAATGGAAACACCATATATTTT. It translates to CAWSNGNTIYF. The full variable domain, completed using reference TRBV30 and TRBJ1-3, is SQTIHQWPATLVQPVGSPLSLECTVEGTSNPNLYWYRQAAGRGLQLLFYSVGIGQISSEVPQNLSASRPQDRQFILSSKKLLLSDSGFYLCAWSNGNTIYFGEGSWLTVV.